Presented here are 28 T cell receptor beta chains from one specimen sequenced in a study of circulating CD8 cells and anti-PD-1 response in melanoma. Live CD3+CD8+TCRalphabeta+ cells were sorted into four subsets by PD-1 and/or TIGIT. The QIAseq Immune Repertoire TCR panel built the libraries from approximately 15 ng of total RNA. TCRdb analysed the reads with MiXCR anew, one entry per CDR3 protein. The sample lists about 530 distinct CDR3 sequences; just over 9.5% were seen once. The sample in question was CD8+ T cells from PBMCs, obtained at baseline or after one month of anti-PD-1 therapy (not recorded which). The receptors come from a human donor with melanoma.

In its sample, this clonotype ranks as medium-sized (0.01 to 0.1%). This chain links TRBV11-2 with TRBJ2-1; the D gene is possibly TRBD2 (5 bases). The CDR3 runs 16 residues. The V and J ends lost 7 bases and 3 bases respectively, with 19 bases between them. Per germline, CDR1 SGHAT and CDR2 FQNNGV. CDR3 in DNA: TGTGCCAGCACCCCCCCCGAGGGTTCCTTCTACAATGAGCAGTTCTTC. It translates to CASTPPEGSFYNEQFF.

This clonotype is a singleton in its sample. The conserved closing phenylalanine or tryptophan is absent in this CDR3, likely reflecting a read error. The chain combines TRBV19 with TRBJ1-1; possibly TRBD1 for D (5 bases). This CDR3 has 12 residues. Trimming removed 6 bases from V and 10 bases from J, with 15 bases in between. Germline CDR1 is LNHDA and CDR2 is SQIVND (reference sequence). Here the CDR3 DNA reads TGTGCCAGTAGGAGAACAACGGGGGGAGCTTTCCTT. Translated: CASRRTTGGAFL.

This clonotype was seen a handful of times. The V call is TRBV20-1, the J call TRBJ2-1, with D perhaps being TRBD1 or TRBD2 (6 bases each). The CDR3 runs 16 residues. The V gene's germline CDR1 is DFQATT and CDR2 SNEGSKA (reference sequence). Trimming removed 3 bases at V and 0 bases at J, with 15 bases between. The CDR3 sequence: CSARGGTLGSYNEQFF. DNA for the CDR3: TGCAGTGCTAGGGGCGGGACACTCGGCTCCTACAATGAGCAGTTCTTC.

This clonotype has a single count. Here the CDR3 omits its conserved ending phenylalanine or tryptophan, so a read error is the likely source. This sequence joins TRBV7-8 and TRBJ2-7; TRBD1 matches at 8 bases. The CDR3 is 14 amino acids. Germline trimming cut 6 bases from V and 0 bases from J; bases unmatched to any gene: 4. Per the germline V gene, CDR1 is SGHVS and CDR2 is FQNEAQ. CDR3 DNA: TGTGCCAGCAGGTCGGGACAGGTCTCCTACGAGCAGTACTCC. It is translated as CASRSGQVSYEQYS.

The chain recombines TRBV7-9 with TRBJ2-4; D might be TRBD1 (6 bases). Looked up from germline, CDR1 is SEHNR and CDR2 is FQNEAQ (reference sequence). V gave up 5 bases and J gave up 0 bases, with 17 bases separating them. The CDR3 has 17 residues. The CDR3 nucleotides read TGTGCCAGCAGCGTCACACAGGGTGGGGAAGCCAAAAACATTCAGTACTTC. Encoded protein: CASSVTQGGEAKNIQYF.

This clonotype is categorized as large. The gene calls are TRBV6-6 and TRBJ2-3, with 9 bases lining up with TRBD1. After removal of 10 bases from V and 6 bases from J, the junction contained 11 bases not matched to a gene. The CDR3 has 14 amino acids. The germline gives CDR1 MNHNY, CDR2 SVGAGI (reference sequence). The CDR3 loop reads CATWQGQGYDTQYF. The CDR3 DNA reads as TGTGCCACGTGGCAGGGACAGGGTTATGATACGCAGTATTTT.

This clonotype was detected a few times. The rearrangement joins TRBV28 to TRBJ2-7; D is unclear. The germline V gene has CDR1 MDHEN and CDR2 SYDVKM. The CDR3 is 15 residues long. V was trimmed by 5 bases and J by 5 bases, leaving 19 bases between them. Written as DNA, the CDR3 is TGTGCCAGCAGTCTACGTCCCAGACGGTCCCACGAGCAGTACTTC. Translated: CASSLRPRRSHEQYF.

This clonotype was recorded only once. A much larger clone lies one base from this, so it may be a read error. The V and J genes are TRBV7-2 and TRBJ2-4, with 8 positions matching TRBD2. CDR3 length: 21 residues. Germline assignment: CDR1 SGHTA and CDR2 FQGNSA. V lost 1 base, J lost 2 bases, and 19 bases stayed unmatched. The CDR3 region is CASSLEGVSGEYFGTKNIQYF. The DNA for the CDR3 is TGTGCCAGCAGCTTAGAAGGCGTTAGCGGGGAGTATTTCGGAACCAAAAACATTCAGTACTTC.

Judged by abundance, this clonotype is medium-sized (0.01 to 0.1%). The chain recombines TRBV7-2 with TRBJ2-1; D unresolved. V was cut by 5 bases and J by 5 bases, with 13 bases left in between. The CDR3 is 14 residues long. The V gene's germline CDR1 is SGHTA and CDR2 FQGNSA. The CDR3: CASSRPNLDNEQFF. CDR3 bases: TGTGCCAGCAGCCGACCAAATCTCGACAATGAGCAGTTCTTC.

A remark on this clonotype: An end of the junction does not agree with germline; a read error may underlie this. CDR3 amino acids: CATSGMIGTEEETQYF. For the CDR3, the DNA is TGTGCCACCAGTGGGATGATCGGGACAGAAGAAGAGACTCAGTACTTC. This chain links TRBV24-1 with TRBJ2-5, with 7 bases matching TRBD1. Germline V gene sequence: CDR1 KGHDR, CDR2 SFDVKD. The CDR3 runs to 16 residues.

By share, this clonotype counts as medium-sized. The V call is TRBV20-1, the J call TRBJ2-7; TRBD2 is a possible D gene (5 bases). This CDR3 has 14 amino acids. Trimming cost V 0 bases and J 5 bases, with 14 bases left between them. Per germline, CDR1 DFQATT and CDR2 SNEGSKA (reference sequence). The chain's CDR3 is CSARDLEGFHEQYF. CDR3 DNA sequence: TGCAGTGCTAGAGATTTAGAGGGATTCCACGAGCAGTACTTC.

This clonotype is labeled large (0.1 to 1%). The DNA of the CDR3 is TGTGCCACCAGTGATTCTGGGGGCGGACGAGAGCAGTACTTC. It yields the protein CATSDSGGGREQYF. This sequence joins TRBV24-1 and TRBJ2-7, with D possibly TRBD1 on 6 matching bases. The V gene lost 2 bases and the J gene lost 7 bases, with 14 bases spanning the gap. Germline V gives CDR1 KGHDR, CDR2 SFDVKD. CDR3 size: 14 residues.

In its sample, this clonotype ranks as large. The chain has TRBV7-3 and TRBJ2-1; tentatively, D is TRBD1 or TRBD2 (5 bases each). The V gene lost 0 bases and the J gene lost 8 bases, with 8 bases spanning the gap. Germline CDR1 and CDR2: SGHTA and FQGTGA. The CDR3 is made up of 13 amino acids. Here the CDR3 DNA reads TGTGCCAGCAGCTTAACGGGGACGGATGAGCAGTTCTTC. The encoded protein is CASSLTGTDEQFF. The variable domain in full, completed from reference TRBV7-3 and TRBJ2-1, reads GAGVSQTPSNKVTEKGKYVELRCDPISGHTALYWYRQSLGQGPEFLIYFQGTGAADDSGLPNDRFFAVRPEGSVSTLKIQRTERGDSAVYLCASSLTGTDEQFFGPGTRLTVL.

By share of the sample, this clonotype is large (0.1 to 1%). The rearrangement uses TRBV19 and TRBJ2-2; the match to TRBD2 covers 8 bases. Germline CDR1 LNHDA, CDR2 SQIVND (reference sequence). J gave up 1 base and V 3 bases, and 7 bases lay outside the gene matches. CDR3 size: 17 residues. The CDR3 is CASSISPSGGNTGELFF. The DNA for the CDR3 is TGTGCCAGTAGTATCTCGCCGAGCGGGGGGAACACCGGGGAGCTGTTTTTT.

There are a few counts of this clonotype. A junction end diverges from the germline sequence, so it may reflect a read error. This chain connects TRBV4-2 to TRBJ2-7; D might be TRBD1 or TRBD2, each matching 5 bases. This CDR3 has 15 residues. Germline lookup yields CDR1 LGHNA and CDR2 YNFKEQ. The CDR3 protein is CASGQEEGSLDEQYF. CDR3 DNA sequence: TGTGCCAGCGGCCAAGAAGAGGGGTCCCTCGACGAGCAGTACTTC.

Relative to its sample, this clonotype is hyperexpanded. This rearrangement joins TRBV19 to TRBJ1-1; D gene ambiguous. In germline, CDR1 is LNHDA, CDR2 SQIVND (reference sequence). The CDR3 has 12 residues. Trimming left V 9 bases short and J 6 bases short, with 14 bases between. DNA for the CDR3: TGTGCCAGCAAGACGGGGATCGCTGAAGCTTTCTTT. It specifies CASKTGIAEAFF.

By its share, this clonotype is large. The chain links TRBV2 to TRBJ1-5; D is unresolved. V was shortened by 1 base and J by 3 bases, with 4 bases between the two germline ends. Germline-derived CDR1 and CDR2 are SNHLY and FYNNEI. The CDR3 is made up of 13 amino acids. The CDR3 DNA reads TGTGCCAGCAGTGAAGTGGACAATCAGCCCCAGCATTTT. Its protein is CASSEVDNQPQHF.

This clonotype is medium-sized (0.01 to 0.1%) within its sample. J is TRBJ1-1 and V is TRBV19; D unclear. The ends were cut back, 7 bases at V and 4 bases at J, with 19 bases in the middle. CDR3 size: 15 residues. Per the germline V gene, CDR1 is LNHDA and CDR2 is SQIVND (reference sequence). This chain's CDR3 is CASTQFGSSGTEAFF. The CDR3 DNA reads TGTGCCAGTACCCAATTCGGATCATCGGGCACTGAAGCTTTCTTT. Complete variable domain (other parts from reference TRBV19 and TRBJ1-1): DGGITQSPKYLFRKEGQNVTLSCEQNLNHDAMYWYRQDPGQGLRLIYYSQIVNDFQKGDIAEGYSVSREKKESFPLTVTSAQKNPTAFYLCASTQFGSSGTEAFFGQGTRLTVV.

This clonotype appeared a few times. The V and J genes are TRBV12-5 and TRBJ2-3; D unclear. The germline V gene has CDR1 LGHNT and CDR2 FRNRAP. V was clipped by 6 bases and J by 4 bases, with 11 bases between them. This CDR3 is 13 amino acids long. The CDR3 protein is CASGGTYADTQYF. The CDR3, as DNA: TGTGCTAGTGGAGGCACTTACGCAGATACGCAGTATTTT.

This clonotype was recorded a few times. CDR3 loop: CASSLVRQGVFEQFF. CDR3 in DNA: TGTGCCAGCAGCTTAGTCCGGCAGGGGGTATTTGAGCAGTTCTTC. The chain couples TRBV13 to TRBJ2-1; 7 bases fit TRBD1. J lost 9 bases, V lost 1 base, and 9 bases had no gene match. The CDR3 is 15 residues long. Germline V gives CDR1 PRHDT, CDR2 FYEKMQ (reference sequence).

This clonotype is judged medium-sized. The chain employs TRBV2 and TRBJ2-7; 10 bases agree with TRBD1. The CDR3 covers 16 residues. Germline trimming cut 5 bases from V and 0 bases from J; bases unmatched to any gene: 7. Germline V lookup: CDR1 SNHLY, CDR2 FYNNEI. The CDR3: CASSRDRGTSSYEQYF. CDR3 DNA sequence: TGTGCCAGCAGTAGGGACAGGGGAACCTCCTCCTACGAGCAGTACTTC.

This clonotype ranks as medium-sized. The chain carries TRBV28 and TRBJ1-3; D ambiguous. V lost 2 bases, J lost 0 bases, and 8 bases lay in between. Germline loops: CDR1 MDHEN, CDR2 SYDVKM. The CDR3 has 15 residues. In DNA, the CDR3 is TGTGCCAGCAGTTTAAACTCCGTCTCTGGAAACACCATATATTTT. It encodes CASSLNSVSGNTIYF.

This clonotype is medium-sized (0.01 to 0.1%). CDR3 in amino acids: CASSFQATGGGYGYTF. DNA of the CDR3: TGTGCCAGCAGTTTCCAGGCAACAGGGGGCGGCTATGGCTACACCTTC. The chain combines TRBV27 with TRBJ1-2, with 9 bases identical to TRBD1. Trimming removed 3 bases from V and 4 bases from J; junction bases left unmatched: 9. Per germline, CDR1 MNHEY and CDR2 SMNVEV (reference sequence). The CDR3 is 16 amino acids.

This clonotype is judged medium-sized (0.01 to 0.1%). V and J are TRBV7-2 and TRBJ2-3; D could derive from TRBD1 or TRBD2 (6 bases each). The CDR3 has 16 residues. From germline, CDR1 is SGHTA and CDR2 FQGNSA. Trimming took off 4 bases at V and 5 bases at J, with 19 bases between the two ends. CDR3 residues: CASSSRAGGYGDTQYF. The CDR3 region has the DNA TGTGCCAGCAGCTCCCGAGCCGGGGGCTATGGAGATACGCAGTATTTT.

This clonotype is termed large. The V gene is TRBV7-3, the J gene TRBJ2-3, with 12 bases lining up with TRBD1. The V gene's germline CDR1 is SGHTA and CDR2 FQGTGA. The CDR3 is 15 amino acids. The junction had 5 bases not matched to a gene; V was cut back by 4 bases and J by 6 bases. CDR3 sequence: CASSSGQGAGDTQYF. The CDR3 region has the DNA TGTGCCAGCAGCTCGGGACAGGGGGCCGGGGATACGCAGTATTTT.

Sample share makes this clonotype medium-sized. The rearrangement links TRBV19 to TRBJ2-7, with 9 bases matching TRBD1. This CDR3 is 13 amino acids long. Trimming cost V 5 bases and J 7 bases; bases outside gene matches: 6. Per the germline V gene, CDR1 is LNHDA and CDR2 is SQIVND (reference sequence). CDR3 region: CASSWGQGREQYF. The CDR3 DNA follows: TGTGCCAGTAGTTGGGGACAGGGCCGGGAGCAGTACTTC.

This clonotype is deemed medium-sized (0.01 to 0.1%). It may be a read error: a sequence one base away is much more abundant. V gene TRBV7-2 combines with J gene TRBJ1-1; 7 nucleotides align to TRBD1. Trimming took 6 bases from V and 7 from J; bases not matched to a gene: 8. The CDR3 spans 13 residues. CDR1 and CDR2 (germline): SGHTA, FQGNSA. CDR3 protein: CASRWTGPVEAFF. CDR3 coding DNA: TGTGCCAGCAGGTGGACAGGACCGGTTGAAGCTTTCTTT.

By share, this clonotype ranks as medium-sized. The chain is built from TRBV27 and TRBJ2-2; no clear D. Trimming left V 5 bases short and J 5 bases short, with 12 bases between. Germline CDR1 and CDR2: MNHEY and SMNVEV (reference sequence). The CDR3 contains 14 residues. The CDR3 reads CASSPSLGTGELFF. CDR3 in DNA: TGTGCCAGCAGTCCCTCCTTAGGGACCGGGGAGCTGTTTTTT.